These 15 T cell receptor beta chains originate from one sample sequenced in a study of blood T cell repertoires in COVID-19. Only in-frame clones appear in the TCRdb table, and some are missing; sequencing was by immunoSEQ multiplex PCR. The repertoire has about half a million clones, over 75% of them found once; the top ten carry 3.2%. Sample: peripheral blood. These receptors came from a human donor in a cohort sampled during active COVID-19.

The chain recombines TRBV30 with TRBJ1-4, with a possible D match to TRBD1 (6 bases). The CDR3 has 13 amino acids. Trimming cost V 5 bases and J 3 bases, with 10 bases left between them. Looked up from germline, CDR1 is GTSNPN and CDR2 is SVGIG (reference sequence). The CDR3 is CAWSPGANEKLFF. The CDR3 nucleotides are TGTGCCTGGTCTCCAGGGGCTAATGAAAAACTGTTTTTT. Full variable domain (remainder filled in from reference TRBV30 and TRBJ1-4): SQTIHQWPATLVQPVGSPLSLECTVEGTSNPNLYWYRQAAGRGLQLLFYSVGIGQISSEVPQNLSASRPQDRQFILSSKKLLLSDSGFYLCAWSPGANEKLFFGSGTQLSVL.

V is TRBV18 and J is TRBJ2-7; TRBD2 matches at 8 bases. The germline CDR1 and CDR2 sequences are KGHSH and LQKENI. After removal of 3 bases from V and 7 bases from J, the junction contained 8 bases not matched to a gene. CDR3 length equals 14 residues. CDR3 nucleotide sequence: TGTGCCAGCTCACCTCAGACTAGCGAATCGGAGCAGTACTTC. It translates to CASSPQTSESEQYF.

This chain links TRBV6-2 or TRBV6-3 with TRBJ2-5, with TRBD1 identical over 7 bases. J gave up 3 bases and V 1 base, and 14 bases lay outside the gene matches. The CDR3 covers 18 residues. Germline V gene data show CDR1 as MNHEY and CDR2 as SVGEGT. The CDR3 DNA reads as TGTGCCAGCAGTTACTACTATGCTATCCGGGACAGAAAAGAGACCCAGTACTTC. This gives the protein CASSYYYAIRDRKETQYF.

This chain joins TRBV11-2 and TRBJ2-2, with 8 bases aligning to TRBD1. Germline CDR1 is SGHAT and CDR2 is FQNNGV. V shed 5 bases and J 0 bases; nucleotides not matched to a gene: 5. The CDR3 covers 16 residues. The CDR3 protein is CASSDTGGANTGELFF. CDR3 nucleotide sequence: TGTGCCAGCAGCGACACAGGGGGAGCGAACACCGGGGAGCTGTTTTTT.

The chain couples TRBV7-8 to TRBJ2-1; D is perhaps TRBD2 (5 bases). The CDR3 loop spans 14 amino acids. The germline V gene encodes CDR1 SGHVS and CDR2 FQNEAQ. Trimming stripped 0 bases from V and 6 bases from J, with 9 bases between. CDR3 nucleotide sequence: TGTGCCAGCAGCTTAGCGGGAGTCCCCAATGAGCAGTTCTTC. Translation: CASSLAGVPNEQFF.

This clone was seen a single time. The chain uses TRBV5-8 and TRBJ2-7, with D maybe TRBD1 (6 bases). The length of the CDR3 is 15 residues. V lost 4 bases, J lost 6 bases, and 20 bases lay in between. Germline CDR1 and CDR2: SGHTS and YDEGEE. CDR3 loop: CASSHLIQGPGEQYF. CDR3 DNA: TGTGCCAGCAGCCATCTAATACAGGGTCCCGGCGAGCAGTACTTC. The whole variable domain, remainder taken from reference TRBV5-8 and TRBJ2-7, is EAGVTQSPTHLIKTRGQQATLRCSPISGHTSVYWYQQALGLGLQFLLWYDEGEERNRGNFPPRFSGRQFPNYSSELNVNALELEDSALYLCASSHLIQGPGEQYFGPGTRLTVT.

The chain uses TRBV7-2 and TRBJ1-5; a possible D gene is TRBD1 (5 bases). Germline assignment: CDR1 SGHTA and CDR2 FQGNSA. V was clipped by 5 bases and J by 7 bases, with 18 bases between them. This CDR3 has 15 amino acids. The CDR3 region is CASSLSGVFIQPQHF. DNA for the CDR3: TGTGCCAGCAGCCTCTCGGGGGTTTTCATCCAGCCCCAGCATTTT.

V usage is TRBV24-1 and J usage is TRBJ2-1; 11 bases are shared with TRBD2. Germline V gene lookup returns CDR1 KGHDR and CDR2 SFDVKD. The CDR3 extends over 15 amino acids. V was clipped by 2 bases and J by 4 bases; unmatched bases: 0. The CDR3 bases are TGTGCCACCAGTGATTGGACTAGCGGGTACAATGAGCAGTTCTTC. Translating it yields CATSDWTSGYNEQFF.

The CDR3 region is CASSLSAQSTDTQYF. CDR3 DNA: TGTGCCAGCAGCTTATCAGCGCAAAGCACAGATACGCAGTATTTT. This chain joins TRBV7-3 and TRBJ2-3; D unresolved. The germline V and J ends were trimmed by 2 bases and 0 bases, with 9 bases remaining between them. CDR1 and CDR2 from the germline V gene are SGHTA and FQGTGA. This CDR3 is built from 15 residues.

The V gene is TRBV12-3 or TRBV12-4, the J gene TRBJ1-2, with D perhaps matching TRBD1 (5 bases). V was trimmed by 11 bases and J by 4 bases, leaving 17 bases between them. The CDR3 length is 13 residues. The CDR3 sequence: CASRSEGLYGYTF. The CDR3 DNA follows: TGTGCCTCCCGGTCGGAGGGACTCTATGGCTACACCTTC.

V usage is TRBV13 and J usage is TRBJ1-1; 7 bases are a match to TRBD1. The CDR3 sequence is 16 residues long. The germline V gene has CDR1 PRHDT and CDR2 FYEKMQ (reference sequence). The V and J ends lost 1 base and 2 bases, in that order; junction bases with no gene match: 7. In DNA form, the CDR3 reads TGTGCCAGCAGCTTAGCCATGACAGGGATTAACACTGAAGCTTTCTTT. It is translated as CASSLAMTGINTEAFF.

The V and J genes are TRBV27 and TRBJ2-1, with a possible D match to TRBD2 (5 bases). Trimming cost V 2 bases and J 8 bases, with 10 bases left between them. Germline CDR1 is MNHEY and CDR2 is SMNVEV (reference sequence). CDR3 length equals 13 residues. The CDR3 protein is CASSLRGGYEQFF. In nucleotides, the CDR3 is TGTGCCAGCAGTTTACGCGGCGGGTATGAGCAGTTCTTC.

The chain employs TRBV5-4 and TRBJ2-1; D remains ambiguous. Germline V gene lookup returns CDR1 SGHNT and CDR2 YYREEE (reference sequence). V was trimmed by 1 base and J by 2 bases, leaving 7 bases between them. The length of the CDR3 is 14 residues. The DNA for the CDR3 is TGTGCCAGCAGCTTGTCCGGTACCTACAATGAGCAGTTCTTC. Its protein product is CASSLSGTYNEQFF.

The chain carries TRBV7-2 and TRBJ2-7, with 7 bases lining up with TRBD1. The CDR3 contains 13 residues. The germline CDR1 and CDR2 sequences are SGHTA and FQGNSA. V trimming: 5 bases; J trimming: 3 bases; junction bases outside the gene matches: 4. CDR3 in DNA: TGTGCCAGCAGCCGGGACAGACACTACGAGCAGTACTTC. Translation gives CASSRDRHYEQYF.

V and J are TRBV3-1 (or the pseudogene TRBV3-2) and TRBJ1-2; 7 bases are shared with TRBD1. The germline CDR1 and CDR2 sequences are LGHDT and YNNKEL (reference sequence). The ends lost 6 bases at V and 4 bases at J; junction bases unmatched: 5. The CDR3 is made up of 13 amino acids. CDR3 sequence: CASRAGGTYGYTF. CDR3 DNA: TGTGCCAGCAGAGCAGGGGGTACCTATGGCTACACCTTC.